This note documents a single TCR beta chain sequence. One junction end disagrees with the germline gene, perhaps due to a read error. This specimen belongs to a study of T cells after yellow fever vaccination. The germline gives CDR1 SSHAT, CDR2 FNYEAQ (reference sequence). The CDR3 covers 15 residues. TCRdb processed the 5' RACE reads anew with MiXCR; each CDR3 protein has one entry. The sample comprises 400,000 to 450,000 distinct CDR3 sequences, approximately 19% of which are singletons, and roughly a sixth rests with the top ten. Sequences were derived from PBMCs, sampled before the yellow fever booster vaccination. The chain combines TRBV7-7 with TRBJ1-4; D is unclear. The origin of this receptor is a man in his late teens or twenties who received the YFV17D yellow fever vaccine. The CDR3 coding sequence is TGTGCTAGCAGCTTATCTTCGGGGTTAAATGAAAAACTGTTTTTT. Residues: CASSLSSGLNEKLFF. The full variable domain, in which reference TRBV7-7 and TRBJ1-4 provide the parts outside the CDR3, is GAGVSQSPRYKVTKRGQDVTLRCDPISSHATLYWYQQALGQGPEFLTYFNYEAQPDKSGLPSDRFSAERPEGSISTLTIQRTEQRDSAMYRCASSLSSGLNEKLFFGSGTQLSVL.